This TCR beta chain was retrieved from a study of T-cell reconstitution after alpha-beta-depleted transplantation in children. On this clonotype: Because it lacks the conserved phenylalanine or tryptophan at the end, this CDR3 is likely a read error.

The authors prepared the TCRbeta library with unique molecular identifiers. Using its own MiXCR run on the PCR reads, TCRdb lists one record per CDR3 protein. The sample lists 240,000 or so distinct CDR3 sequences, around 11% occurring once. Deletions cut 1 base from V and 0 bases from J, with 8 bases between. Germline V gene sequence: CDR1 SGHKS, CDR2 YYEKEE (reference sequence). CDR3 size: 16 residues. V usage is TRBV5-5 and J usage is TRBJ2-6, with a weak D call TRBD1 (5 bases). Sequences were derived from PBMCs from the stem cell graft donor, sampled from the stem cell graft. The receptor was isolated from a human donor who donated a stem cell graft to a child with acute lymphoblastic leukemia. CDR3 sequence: CASSLQGPSGANVLTL. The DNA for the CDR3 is TGTGCCAGCAGCTTGCAGGGTCCCTCTGGGGCCAACGTCCTGACTTTG.